This TCR beta chain is drawn from a study of T cell repertoires in cytomegalovirus infection. About the study: Selection of CMV epitopes for the study included recently identified HLA-C-restricted and well-studied HLA-B-restricted ones. Evidence of both CMV infection and a matching HLA type came from public TCR beta signatures.

TCRdb ran MiXCR on the reads and lists one entry per CDR3 protein. The table has 600,000 to 700,000 distinct CDR3 sequences, around 35% seen once. Study results and caveats: Predominance within the ex vivo response was attributable to HLA-C-restricted CMV-specific TCR beta clonotypes. Cumulative public TCR beta family frequency identified carriers of CMV plus the relevant HLA.

This clonotype was observed a handful of times. The antigen remains undetermined. The CDR3 is made up of 16 amino acids. The germline V gene has CDR1 SGHAT and CDR2 FQNNGV. The J segment lost 5 bases and the V segment lost 0 bases, leaving 4 bases of the junction unmatched. The chain links TRBV11-2 to TRBJ2-2, with TRBD2 matching over 9 bases. This sample comprised cultured PBMCs, obtained from culture after CMV antigen stimulation. The sequence came from a human donor in good health (CMV status not recorded). Some clones in this sample may be carry-over from other donors' samples. The CDR3: CASSLDSGSYTGELFF. The CDR3 region has the DNA TGTGCCAGCAGCTTAGATAGCGGGAGTTATACCGGGGAGCTGTTTTTT.